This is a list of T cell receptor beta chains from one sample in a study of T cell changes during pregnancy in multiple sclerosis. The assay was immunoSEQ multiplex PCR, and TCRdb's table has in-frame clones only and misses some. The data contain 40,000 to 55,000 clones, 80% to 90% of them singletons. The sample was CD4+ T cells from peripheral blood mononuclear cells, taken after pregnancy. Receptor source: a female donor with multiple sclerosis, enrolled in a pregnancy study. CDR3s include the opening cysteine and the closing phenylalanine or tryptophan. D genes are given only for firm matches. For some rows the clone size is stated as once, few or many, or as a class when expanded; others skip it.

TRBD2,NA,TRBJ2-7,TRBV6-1,CASSESGEGEQYF,TGTGCCAGCAGTGAGTCGGGGGAGGGCGAGCAGTACTTC
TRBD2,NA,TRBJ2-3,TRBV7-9,CASSTRAGASTDTQYF,TGTGCCAGCAGCACACGAGCGGGAGCTAGCACAGATACGCAGTATTTT
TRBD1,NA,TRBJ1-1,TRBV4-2,CASSEDRVTEAFF,TGTGCCAGCAGCGAAGACAGGGTTACTGAAGCTTTCTTT
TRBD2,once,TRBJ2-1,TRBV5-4,CASSLELASGGEQFF,TGTGCCAGCAGCTTGGAACTAGCGTCCGGTGGTGAGCAGTTCTTC
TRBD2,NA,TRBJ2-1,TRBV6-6,CASGGLTSGTDNEQFF,TGTGCCAGCGGGGGCTTGACTAGCGGGACGGACAATGAGCAGTTCTTC
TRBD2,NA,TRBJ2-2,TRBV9,CASSPRLAGVNTGELFF,TGTGCCAGCAGCCCCAGACTAGCGGGAGTGAACACCGGGGAGCTGTTTTTT
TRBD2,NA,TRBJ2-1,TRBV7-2,CASSSSGRVVNEQFF,TGTGCCAGCAGCTCTAGCGGGAGAGTCGTCAATGAGCAGTTCTTC
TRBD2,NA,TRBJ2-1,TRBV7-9,CASSPRLAGDEQFF,TGTGCCAGCAGCCCCCGACTAGCGGGAGATGAGCAGTTCTTC
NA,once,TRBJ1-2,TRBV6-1,CASSDLIAISNYGYTF,TGTGCCAGCAGTGACCTAATTGCGATTTCTAACTATGGCTACACCTTC
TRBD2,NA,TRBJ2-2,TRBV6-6,CASIRLASLDGELFF,TGTGCCAGCATCAGACTAGCCAGCCTGGACGGGGAGCTGTTTTTT
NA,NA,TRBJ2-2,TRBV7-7,CASSLGGTTGELFF,TGTGCTAGCAGCTTAGGCGGGACTACCGGGGAGCTGTTTTTT
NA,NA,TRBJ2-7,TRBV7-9,CASSLEENYEQYF,TGTGCCAGCAGCTTGGAGGAGAACTACGAGCAGTACTTC
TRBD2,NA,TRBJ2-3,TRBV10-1,CASATGAGVGDTQYF,TGCGCCAGCGCTACGGGAGCGGGAGTCGGAGATACGCAGTATTTT
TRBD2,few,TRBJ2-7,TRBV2,CASSERGSRFYEQYF,TGTGCCAGCAGTGAGCGGGGGTCGCGGTTCTACGAGCAGTACTTC
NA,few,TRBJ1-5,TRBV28,CASSPQGQGDQPQHF,TGTGCCAGCAGTCCGCAGGGACAAGGAGACCAGCCCCAGCATTTT
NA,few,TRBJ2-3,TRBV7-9,CASSIRAGAGADTQYF,TGTGCCAGCAGCATTAGGGCGGGGGCAGGAGCAGATACGCAGTATTTT
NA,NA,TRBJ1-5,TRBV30,CAWGPGSDSNQPQHF,TGTGCCTGGGGGCCAGGGTCGGATAGCAATCAGCCCCAGCATTTT
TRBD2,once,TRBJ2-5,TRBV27,CASKLAGWSETQYF,TGTGCCAGCAAACTAGCGGGATGGTCAGAGACCCAGTACTTC
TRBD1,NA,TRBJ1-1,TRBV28,CASISHRGNTEAFF,TGTGCCAGCATTTCTCACAGGGGGAACACTGAAGCTTTCTTT
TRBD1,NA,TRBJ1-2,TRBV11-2,CASSPYGGGSGYTF,TGTGCCAGCAGCCCCTACGGAGGGGGCAGTGGCTACACCTTC
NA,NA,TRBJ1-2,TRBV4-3,CASSQDRGGSVGGYTF,TGCGCCAGCAGCCAAGATCGGGGGGGCTCCGTAGGCGGCTACACCTTC
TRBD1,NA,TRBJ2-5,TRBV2,CASTLGTGGRETQYF,TGTGCCAGCACTCTCGGGACAGGGGGAAGAGAGACCCAGTACTTC
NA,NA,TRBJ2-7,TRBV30,CAWSPGTLNYEQYF,TGTGCCTGGAGTCCCGGGACACTTAATTACGAGCAGTACTTC
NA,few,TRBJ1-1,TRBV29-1,CSVGSSVEAFF,TGCAGCGTTGGATCGTCGGTTGAAGCTTTCTTT
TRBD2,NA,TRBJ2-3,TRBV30,CAWTPASGRTDTQYF,TGTGCCTGGACTCCAGCTAGCGGGCGCACAGATACGCAGTATTTT
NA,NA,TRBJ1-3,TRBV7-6,CASSVDRGNTIYF,TGTGCCAGCAGCGTAGACAGGGGAAACACCATATATTTT
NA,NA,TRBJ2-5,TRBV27,CASSQDGRGKTQYF,TGTGCCAGCAGTCAGGACGGAAGAGGGAAGACCCAGTACTTC
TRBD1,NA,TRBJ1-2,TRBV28,CASSLRRGRGSVGYTF,TGTGCCAGCAGTTTGAGGAGGGGCAGGGGGAGTGTAGGCTACACCTTC
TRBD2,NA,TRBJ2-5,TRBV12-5,CASGASGQETQYF,TGTGCTAGTGGCGCTAGCGGCCAAGAGACCCAGTACTTC
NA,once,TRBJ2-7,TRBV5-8,CASSLRSGRGEQYF,TGTGCCAGCAGCTTGAGGTCAGGAAGGGGCGAGCAGTACTTC
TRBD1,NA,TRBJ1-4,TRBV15,CATSRKTGTANEKLFF,TGTGCCACCAGCAGAAAAACCGGGACAGCAAATGAAAAACTGTTTTTT
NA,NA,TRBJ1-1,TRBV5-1,CASSSYTNTEAFF,TGCGCCAGCAGCTCATACACGAACACTGAAGCTTTCTTT
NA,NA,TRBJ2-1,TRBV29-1,CSVQRAGWGNEQFF,TGCAGCGTTCAAAGGGCGGGTTGGGGCAATGAGCAGTTCTTC
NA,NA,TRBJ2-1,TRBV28,CASSLFRPGADEQFF,TGTGCCAGCAGTTTATTTCGGCCGGGAGCAGATGAGCAGTTCTTC
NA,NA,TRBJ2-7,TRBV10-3,CAISEFPSSYEQYF,TGTGCCATCAGTGAGTTTCCTAGCAGCTACGAGCAGTACTTC
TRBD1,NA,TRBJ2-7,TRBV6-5,CASSYSRDRGWEQYF,TGTGCCAGCAGTTACTCCCGGGACAGGGGTTGGGAGCAGTACTTC
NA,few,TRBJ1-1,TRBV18,CASSPTENTEAFF,TGTGCCAGCTCGCCGACAGAGAACACTGAAGCTTTCTTT
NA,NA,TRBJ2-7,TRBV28,CASSLPGHRGYEQYF,TGTGCCAGCAGTTTACCGGGACACCGGGGCTACGAGCAGTACTTC
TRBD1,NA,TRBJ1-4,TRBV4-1,CASSQVSRGQGNEKLFF,TGCGCCAGCAGCCAAGTCTCTCGGGGACAGGGCAATGAAAAACTGTTTTTT
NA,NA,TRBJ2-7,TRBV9,CASSAERVFGEQYF,TGTGCCAGCAGCGCGGAACGGGTTTTCGGCGAGCAGTACTTC
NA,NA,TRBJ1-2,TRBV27,CASSSSANYGYTF,TGTGCCAGCAGTTCCTCAGCTAACTATGGCTACACCTTC
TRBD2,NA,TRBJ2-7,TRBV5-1,CASSAGTSGTNEQYF,TGCGCCAGCAGCGCCGGGACTAGCGGGACTAACGAGCAGTACTTC
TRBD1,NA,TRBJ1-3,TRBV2,CASSQGAGGNTIYF,TGTGCCAGCAGTCAGGGGGCAGGTGGAAACACCATATATTTT
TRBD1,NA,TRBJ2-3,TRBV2,CASRQGQPTDTQYF,TGTGCCAGCAGACAGGGACAGCCAACAGATACGCAGTATTTT
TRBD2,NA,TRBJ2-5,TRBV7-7,CASAGTSVETQYF,TGTGCTAGCGCCGGGACTAGTGTGGAGACCCAGTACTTC
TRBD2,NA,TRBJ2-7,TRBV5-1,CASSSVAGLEYEQYF,TGCGCCAGCAGTTCGGTAGCGGGCTTAGAGTACGAGCAGTACTTC
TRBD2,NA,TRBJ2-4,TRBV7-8,CASSLGAGGWSGNKNIQYF,TGTGCCAGCAGCTTAGGGGCGGGAGGCTGGAGCGGCAACAAAAACATTCAGTACTTC
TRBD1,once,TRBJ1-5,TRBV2,CASSERGQGGNQPQHF,TGTGCCAGCAGTGAGAGGGGACAGGGCGGCAATCAGCCCCAGCATTTT
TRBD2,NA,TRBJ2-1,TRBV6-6,CASSYSGEYNEQFF,TGTGCCAGCAGTTATAGCGGGGAGTACAATGAGCAGTTCTTC
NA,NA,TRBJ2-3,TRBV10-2,CASNNGFTDTQYF,TGCGCCAGCAATAACGGGTTCACAGATACGCAGTATTTT
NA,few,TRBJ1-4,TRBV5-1,CASSLSYSTNEKLFF,TGCGCCAGCAGCTTGTCGTATTCAACTAATGAAAAACTGTTTTTT
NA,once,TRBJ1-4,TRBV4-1,CASSQGTVGFEKLFF,TGCGCCAGCAGCCAAGGAACAGTAGGATTTGAAAAACTGTTTTTT
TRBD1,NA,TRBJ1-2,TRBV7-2,CASSQGQTSNYGYTF,TGTGCCAGCAGCCAGGGACAGACTTCTAACTATGGCTACACCTTC
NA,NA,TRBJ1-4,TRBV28,CASSPHRQVGGKLFF,TGTGCCAGCAGTCCCCACCGACAGGTTGGGGGAAAACTGTTTTTT
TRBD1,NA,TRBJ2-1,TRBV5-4,CASSYTRDRGYNEQFF,TGTGCCAGCAGCTACACCCGGGACAGGGGGTACAATGAGCAGTTCTTC
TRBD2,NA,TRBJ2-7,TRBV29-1,CSVRGVGTSRVEYEQYF,TGCAGCGTCCGAGGGGTTGGGACTAGTCGAGTTGAGTACGAGCAGTACTTC